This T cell receptor (beta chain) was sequenced in a study of blood T cell repertoires in COVID-19. Produced via immunoSEQ multiplex PCR; TCRdb's table is partial and in-frame only. The sample yields fewer than 200,000 clones, about 80% seen once. The CDR3 extends over 12 amino acids. Deletions cut 6 bases from V and 9 bases from J, with 9 bases between. The germline gives CDR1 SGHVS, CDR2 FQNEAQ. The TCR comes from a man in his 60s with acute or convalescent COVID-19. The sequenced sample was peripheral blood. This rearrangement joins TRBV7-8 to TRBJ1-6, with TRBD1 as a possible D gene (6 bases). The CDR3 reads CASSLDSSPLHF. CDR3 nucleotide sequence: TGTGCCAGCAGTTTGGACAGTTCACCCCTCCACTTT.